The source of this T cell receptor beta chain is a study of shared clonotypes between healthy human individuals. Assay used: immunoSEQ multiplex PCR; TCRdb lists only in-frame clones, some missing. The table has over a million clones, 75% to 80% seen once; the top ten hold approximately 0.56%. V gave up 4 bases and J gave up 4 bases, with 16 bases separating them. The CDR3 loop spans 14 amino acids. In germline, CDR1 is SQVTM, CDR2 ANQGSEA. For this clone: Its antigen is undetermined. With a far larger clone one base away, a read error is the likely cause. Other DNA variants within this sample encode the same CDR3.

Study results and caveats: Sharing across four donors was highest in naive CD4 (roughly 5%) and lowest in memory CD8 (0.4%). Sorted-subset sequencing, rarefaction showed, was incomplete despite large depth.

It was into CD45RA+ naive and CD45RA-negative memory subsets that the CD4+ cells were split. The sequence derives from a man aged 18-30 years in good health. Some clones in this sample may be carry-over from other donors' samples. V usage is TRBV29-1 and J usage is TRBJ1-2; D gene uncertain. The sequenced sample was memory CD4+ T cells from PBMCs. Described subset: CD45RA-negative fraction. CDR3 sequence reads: CSVGGASSIYGYTF. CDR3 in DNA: TGCAGCGTTGGGGGAGCCTCCAGCATCTATGGCTACACCTTC.